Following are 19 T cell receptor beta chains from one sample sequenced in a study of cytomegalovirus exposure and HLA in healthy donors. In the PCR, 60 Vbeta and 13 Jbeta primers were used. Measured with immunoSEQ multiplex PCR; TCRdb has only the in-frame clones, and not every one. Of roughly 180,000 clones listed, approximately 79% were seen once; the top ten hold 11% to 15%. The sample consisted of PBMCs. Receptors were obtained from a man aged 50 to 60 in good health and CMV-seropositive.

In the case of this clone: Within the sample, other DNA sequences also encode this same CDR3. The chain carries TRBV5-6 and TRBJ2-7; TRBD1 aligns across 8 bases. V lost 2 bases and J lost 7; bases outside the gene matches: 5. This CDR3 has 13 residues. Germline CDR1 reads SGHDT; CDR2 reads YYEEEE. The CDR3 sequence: CASSLGTGGEQYF. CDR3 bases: TGTGCCAGCAGCTTAGGGACAGGCGGAGAGCAGTACTTC.

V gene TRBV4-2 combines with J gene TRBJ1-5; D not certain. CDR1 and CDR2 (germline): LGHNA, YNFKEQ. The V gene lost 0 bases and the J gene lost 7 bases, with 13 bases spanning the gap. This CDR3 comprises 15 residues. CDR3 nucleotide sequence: TGTGCCAGCAGCCAAGATCTTCGGACTGAACAGCCCCAGCATTTT. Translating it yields CASSQDLRTEQPQHF.

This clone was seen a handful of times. CDR3 amino acids: CASSFASGVTYEQYF. The CDR3 DNA reads as TGTGCCAGCAGTTTTGCTAGCGGGGTTACCTACGAGCAGTACTTC. The chain joins TRBV7-9 to TRBJ2-7, with 9 nucleotides matching TRBD2. The V segment lost 6 bases and the J segment 2 bases; nucleotides outside the gene matches: 8. The V gene's germline CDR1 is SEHNR and CDR2 FQNEAQ (reference sequence). The CDR3 length is 15 residues.

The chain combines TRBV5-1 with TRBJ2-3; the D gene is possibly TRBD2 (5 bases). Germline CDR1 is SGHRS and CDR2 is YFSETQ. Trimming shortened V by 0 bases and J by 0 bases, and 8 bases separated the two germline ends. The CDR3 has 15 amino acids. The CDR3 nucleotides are TGCGCCAGCAGCTTGGGAGGGCGTAGCACAGATACGCAGTATTTT. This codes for CASSLGGRSTDTQYF.

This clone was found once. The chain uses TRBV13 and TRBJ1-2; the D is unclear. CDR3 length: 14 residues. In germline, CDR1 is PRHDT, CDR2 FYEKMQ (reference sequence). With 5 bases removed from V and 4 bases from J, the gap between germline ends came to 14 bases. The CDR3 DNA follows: TGTGCCAGCAGCCCGCGATTCTCCACCTATGGCTACACCTTC. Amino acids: CASSPRFSTYGYTF.

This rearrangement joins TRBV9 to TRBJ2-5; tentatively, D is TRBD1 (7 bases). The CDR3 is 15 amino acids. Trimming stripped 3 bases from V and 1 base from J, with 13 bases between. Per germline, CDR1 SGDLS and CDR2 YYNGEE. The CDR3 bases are TGTGCCAGCAGCGCGAGGGGGGACAGCCAAGAGACCCAGTACTTC. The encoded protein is CASSARGDSQETQYF.

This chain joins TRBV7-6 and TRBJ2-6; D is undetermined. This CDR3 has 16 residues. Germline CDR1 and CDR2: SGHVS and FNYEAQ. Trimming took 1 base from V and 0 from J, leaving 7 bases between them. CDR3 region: CASSLERDSGANVLTF. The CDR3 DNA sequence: TGTGCCAGCAGCTTAGAGCGAGACTCTGGGGCCAACGTCCTGACTTTC.

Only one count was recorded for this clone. CDR3 sequence reads: CASSDSTGSYEQYF. In DNA, the CDR3 is TGTGCCAGCAGTGATTCGACAGGGAGTTACGAGCAGTACTTC. The chain links TRBV2 to TRBJ2-7, with TRBD1 matching 7 bases. The ends lost 3 bases at V and 4 bases at J; junction bases unmatched: 6. Germline V gene lookup returns CDR1 SNHLY and CDR2 FYNNEI. The CDR3 runs to 14 residues.

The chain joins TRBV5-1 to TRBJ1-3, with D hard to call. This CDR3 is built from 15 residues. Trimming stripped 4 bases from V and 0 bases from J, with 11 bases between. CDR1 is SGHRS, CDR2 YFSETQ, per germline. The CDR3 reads CASSPTVISGNTIYF. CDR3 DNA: TGCGCCAGCAGCCCCACGGTCATCTCTGGAAACACCATATATTTT.

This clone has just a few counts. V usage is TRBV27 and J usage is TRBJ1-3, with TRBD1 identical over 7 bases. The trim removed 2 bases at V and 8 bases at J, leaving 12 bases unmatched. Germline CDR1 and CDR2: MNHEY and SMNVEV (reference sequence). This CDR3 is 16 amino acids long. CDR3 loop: CASSLSPDREWDTIYF. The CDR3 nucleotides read TGTGCCAGCAGTTTAAGCCCCGACAGGGAATGGGACACCATATATTTT.

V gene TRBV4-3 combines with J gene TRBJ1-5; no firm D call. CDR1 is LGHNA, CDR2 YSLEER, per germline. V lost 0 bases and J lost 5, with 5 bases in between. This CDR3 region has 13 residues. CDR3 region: CASSQDRDQPQHF. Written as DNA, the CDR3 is TGCGCCAGCAGCCAAGATCGGGATCAGCCCCAGCATTTT.

CDR3 amino acids: CASSVYSSGYTF. CDR3 in DNA: TGTGCCAGTAGTGTTTACAGCTCAGGCTACACCTTC. This chain joins TRBV19 and TRBJ1-2; no reliable D call. The V end lost 5 bases, the J end lost 8 bases, and 12 bases lay between the germline ends. The CDR3 extends over 12 amino acids. Per the germline V gene, CDR1 is LNHDA and CDR2 is SQIVND (reference sequence).

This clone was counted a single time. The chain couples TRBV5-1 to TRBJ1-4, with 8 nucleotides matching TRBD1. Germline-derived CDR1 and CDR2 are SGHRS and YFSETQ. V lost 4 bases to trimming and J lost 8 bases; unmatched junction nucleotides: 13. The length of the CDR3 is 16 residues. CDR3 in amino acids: CASSKRGRGLLEKLFF. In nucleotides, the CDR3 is TGCGCCAGCAGCAAGAGGGGCAGGGGGCTTTTAGAAAAACTGTTTTTT.

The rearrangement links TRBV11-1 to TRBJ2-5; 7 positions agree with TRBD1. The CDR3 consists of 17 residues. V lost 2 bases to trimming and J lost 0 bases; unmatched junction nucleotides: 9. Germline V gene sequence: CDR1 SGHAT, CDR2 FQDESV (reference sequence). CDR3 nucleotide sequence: TGTGCCAGCAGCTTAACACCCCCCGGGACAGACCAAGAGACCCAGTACTTC. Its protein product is CASSLTPPGTDQETQYF.

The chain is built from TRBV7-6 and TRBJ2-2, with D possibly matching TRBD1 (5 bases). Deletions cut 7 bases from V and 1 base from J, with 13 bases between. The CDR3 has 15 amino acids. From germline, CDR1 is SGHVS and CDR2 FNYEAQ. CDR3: CASKGQAQNTGELFF. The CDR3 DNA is TGTGCCAGCAAAGGACAAGCTCAGAACACCGGGGAGCTGTTTTTT.

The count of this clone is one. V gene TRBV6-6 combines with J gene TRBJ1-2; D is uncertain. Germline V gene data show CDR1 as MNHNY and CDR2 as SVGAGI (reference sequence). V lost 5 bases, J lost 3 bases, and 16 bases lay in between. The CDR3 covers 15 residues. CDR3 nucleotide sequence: TGTGCCAGCAGTCCTAGCTTTAGGGAGTACTATGGCTACACCTTC. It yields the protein CASSPSFREYYGYTF.

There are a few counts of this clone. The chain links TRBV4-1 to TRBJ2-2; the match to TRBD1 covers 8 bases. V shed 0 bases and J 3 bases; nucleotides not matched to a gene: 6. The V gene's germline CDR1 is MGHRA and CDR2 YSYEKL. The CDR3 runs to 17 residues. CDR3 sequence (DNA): TGCGCCAGCAGCCAAGATAAAGGGACAGGAGACACCGGGGAGCTGTTTTTT. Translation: CASSQDKGTGDTGELFF.

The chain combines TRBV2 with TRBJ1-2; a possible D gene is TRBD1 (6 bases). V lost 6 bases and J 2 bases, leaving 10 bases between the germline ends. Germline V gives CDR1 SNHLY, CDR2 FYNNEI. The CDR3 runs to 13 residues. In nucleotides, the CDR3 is TGTGCCAGCAGGCCGGACAGCAACTATGGCTACACCTTC. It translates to CASRPDSNYGYTF. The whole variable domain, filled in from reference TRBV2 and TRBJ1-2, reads EPEVTQTPSHQVTQMGQEVILRCVPISNHLYFYWYRQILGQKVEFLVSFYNNEISEKSEIFDDQFSVERPDGSNFTLKIRSTKLEDSAMYFCASRPDSNYGYTFGSGTRLTVV.

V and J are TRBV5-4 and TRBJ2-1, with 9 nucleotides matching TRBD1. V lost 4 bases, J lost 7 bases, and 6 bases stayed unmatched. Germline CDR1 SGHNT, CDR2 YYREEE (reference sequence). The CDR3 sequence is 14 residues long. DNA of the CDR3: TGTGCCAGCAGCACCGACAGGGGGACAAATGAGCAGTTCTTC. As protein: CASSTDRGTNEQFF.